The sequence of this T cell receptor (beta chain) was determined in a study of neurological immune-mediated disorders. Described time point: technical triplicate 2. Libraries from sorted cells each used about 990,000 CD4+ or CD8+ T cells. This clonotype has more than one count but fewer than ten. Over 190 million TCR-beta sequences from 15-18 subjects came from every sequencing run. TCRdb reprocessed the 5' RACE reads via MiXCR and lists one record per CDR3 protein. The sample lists 31,000 or so distinct CDR3 sequences; about an eighth were seen once. The length of the CDR3 is 15 residues. V dropped 5 bases and J dropped 4; count of bases not matched to a gene: 10. Germline loops: CDR1 SGHTA, CDR2 FQGNSA.

The sequencing input was CD4+ T cells from blood. The clonotype comes from a female donor with HTLV-1-associated myelopathy (HAM/TSP). The V gene is TRBV7-2, the J gene TRBJ1-1; 7 nucleotides align to TRBD1. The chain's CDR3 is CASSTNRGMGTEAFF. Here the CDR3 DNA reads TGTGCCAGCAGCACTAACAGGGGTATGGGCACTGAAGCTTTCTTT. The entire variable domain, with the rest obtained from reference TRBV7-2 and TRBJ1-1, is as follows: GAGVSQSPSNKVTEKGKDVELRCDPISGHTALYWYRQSLGQGLEFLIYFQGNSAPDKSGLPSDRFSAERTGGSVSTLTIQRTQQEDSAVYLCASSTNRGMGTEAFFGQGTRLTVV.